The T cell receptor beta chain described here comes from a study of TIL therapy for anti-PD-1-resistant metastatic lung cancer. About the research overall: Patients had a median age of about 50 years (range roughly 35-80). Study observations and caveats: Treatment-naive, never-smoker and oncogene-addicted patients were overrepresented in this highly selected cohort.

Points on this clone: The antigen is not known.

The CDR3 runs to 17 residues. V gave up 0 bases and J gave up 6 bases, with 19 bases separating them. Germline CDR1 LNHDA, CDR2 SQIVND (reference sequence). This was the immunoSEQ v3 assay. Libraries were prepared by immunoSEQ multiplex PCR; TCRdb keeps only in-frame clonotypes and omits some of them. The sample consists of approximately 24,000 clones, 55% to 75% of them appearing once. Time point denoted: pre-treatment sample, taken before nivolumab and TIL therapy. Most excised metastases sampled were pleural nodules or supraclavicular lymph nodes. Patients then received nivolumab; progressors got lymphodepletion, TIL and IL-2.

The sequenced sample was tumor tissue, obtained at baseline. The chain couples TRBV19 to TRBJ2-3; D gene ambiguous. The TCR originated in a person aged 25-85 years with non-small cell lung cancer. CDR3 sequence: CASSIDQQTLMGDTQYF. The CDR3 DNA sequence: TGTGCCAGTAGTATAGATCAGCAGACTCTTATGGGGGATACGCAGTATTTT.